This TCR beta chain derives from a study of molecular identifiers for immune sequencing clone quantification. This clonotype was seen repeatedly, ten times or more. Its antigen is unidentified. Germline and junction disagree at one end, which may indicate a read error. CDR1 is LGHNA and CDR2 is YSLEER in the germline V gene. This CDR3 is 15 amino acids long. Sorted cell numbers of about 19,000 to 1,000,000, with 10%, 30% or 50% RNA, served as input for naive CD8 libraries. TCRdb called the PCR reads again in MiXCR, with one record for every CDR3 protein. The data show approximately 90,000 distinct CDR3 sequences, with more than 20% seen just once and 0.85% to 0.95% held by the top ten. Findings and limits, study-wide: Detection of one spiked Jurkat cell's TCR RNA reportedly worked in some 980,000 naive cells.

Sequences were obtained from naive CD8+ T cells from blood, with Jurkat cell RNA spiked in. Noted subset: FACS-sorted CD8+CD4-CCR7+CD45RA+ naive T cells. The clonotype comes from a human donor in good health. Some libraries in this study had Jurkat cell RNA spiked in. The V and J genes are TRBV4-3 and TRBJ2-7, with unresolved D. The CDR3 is CASSQDFRSTTALSF. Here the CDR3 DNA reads TGCGCCAGCAGCCAAGATTTCAGGTCTACCACCGCCCTATCATTC.